Shown below are 14 T cell receptor beta chains from a single sample sequenced in a study of CD8 T cells in ankylosing spondylitis. TCRdb re-derived calls from the 5' RACE reads in MiXCR, one entry per CDR3 protein. Of a few hundred thousand distinct CDR3 sequences listed, about 10% are singletons. The sample was blood, either unsorted or a sorted T cell fraction (not recorded which). All receptors come from a male donor with ankylosing spondylitis or in good health (not recorded which).

This clonotype was seen more than once but under ten times. The rearrangement uses TRBV29-1 and TRBJ1-6; TRBD1 matches at 8 bases. Trimming took 4 bases from V and 5 from J; bases not matched to a gene: 1. Germline CDR1 and CDR2: SQVTM and ANQGSEA. The CDR3 runs to 13 residues. CDR3 loop: CSVGTGNNSPLHF. The CDR3 region has the DNA TGCAGCGTTGGGACAGGGAATAATTCACCCCTCCACTTT. Full variable domain (outside the CDR3, taken from reference TRBV29-1 and TRBJ1-6): SAVISQKPSRDICQRGTSLTIQCQVDSQVTMMFWYRQQPGQSLTLIATANQGSEATYESGFVIDKFPISRPNLTFSTLTVSNMSPEDSSIYLCSVGTGNNSPLHFGNGTRLTVT.

Ten or more counts support this clonotype. V gene TRBV7-8 combines with J gene TRBJ2-1; 15 bases match TRBD2. The length of the CDR3 is 18 residues. Germline CDR1 SGHVS, CDR2 FQNEAQ. V trimming: 2 bases; J trimming: 4 bases; junction bases outside the gene matches: 6. This CDR3 reads CASSLFRTSGGAYNEQFF. CDR3 DNA: TGTGCCAGCAGCTTATTCCGGACTAGCGGGGGGGCTTACAATGAGCAGTTCTTC.

This clonotype was seen a few times. The chain joins TRBV3-1 to TRBJ2-4; the D gene is possibly TRBD1 (5 bases). From germline, CDR1 is LGHDT and CDR2 YNNKEL (reference sequence). V shed 1 base and J shed 9 bases, with 13 bases lying between them. CDR3 length: 14 amino acids. CDR3: CASSQAQGIGIQYF. The CDR3 DNA sequence: TGTGCCAGCAGCCAAGCGCAGGGAATTGGCATTCAGTACTTC.

The V call is TRBV7-9, the J call TRBJ1-2; D is perhaps TRBD1 (6 bases). The V and J ends lost 3 bases and 6 bases respectively, with 14 bases between them. Germline V CDR1 and CDR2: SEHNR, FQNEAQ (reference sequence). CDR3 length: 14 amino acids. For the CDR3, the DNA is TGTGCCAGCAGCTTGCCCAGACAGGTGGATGGCTACACCTTC. Encoded protein: CASSLPRQVDGYTF.

Many counts were recorded for this clonotype. The CDR3 DNA sequence: TGTGCCAGCAGCAAAGACAGGGGCTCCTACAATGAGCAGTTCTTC. Translation: CASSKDRGSYNEQFF. J is TRBJ2-1 and V is TRBV7-3; TRBD1 matches at 8 bases. The CDR3 has 15 amino acids. CDR1 is SGHTA and CDR2 is FQGTGA in the germline V gene. Trimming removed 5 bases from V and 0 bases from J; junction bases left unmatched: 3.

This clonotype was counted at least ten times. The chain joins TRBV5-1 to TRBJ1-2, with a tentative D call TRBD1 (5 bases). Germline loops: CDR1 SGHRS, CDR2 YFSETQ. The V and J ends lost 0 bases and 5 bases respectively, with 11 bases between them. CDR3 size: 14 residues. CDR3: CASSLDGKGYGYTF. The CDR3 coding sequence is TGCGCCAGCAGCTTGGACGGGAAGGGGTATGGCTACACCTTC.

This clonotype came up many times. This sequence joins TRBV5-1 and TRBJ2-2; 15 nucleotides match TRBD2. Per the germline V gene, CDR1 is SGHRS and CDR2 is YFSETQ. Germline trimming cut 6 bases from V and 4 bases from J; bases unmatched to any gene: 19. The CDR3 consists of 21 residues. The CDR3 DNA reads as TGCGCCAGCACAAATTACCAACCTCCGGGACTAGCGGGGGGAAGCACCGGGGAGCTGTTTTTT. It specifies CASTNYQPPGLAGGSTGELFF.

The chain recombines TRBV9 with TRBJ2-1; 9 bases line up with TRBD1. The CDR3 length is 15 residues. Germline loops: CDR1 SGDLS, CDR2 YYNGEE. V dropped 0 bases and J dropped 6; count of bases not matched to a gene: 4. CDR3 sequence: CASSVGTGELNEQFF. CDR3 DNA: TGTGCCAGCAGCGTAGGGACAGGGGAACTCAATGAGCAGTTCTTC.

The rearrangement links TRBV6-2 or TRBV6-3 to TRBJ1-6; D uncertain. CDR1 is MNHEY and CDR2 is SVGEGT in the germline V gene. The CDR3 contains 17 residues. Trimming took off 7 bases at V and 0 bases at J, with 16 bases between the two ends. CDR3 nucleotides: TGTGCCAGCAACTCTGGTCTCAGATACTCCTATAATTCACCCCTCCACTTT. It translates to CASNSGLRYSYNSPLHF.

This clonotype was detected many times. The chain combines TRBV12-3 or TRBV12-4 with TRBJ1-3; perhaps TRBD1 as D (6 bases). CDR3 length equals 17 residues. V was clipped by 5 bases and J by 1 base, with 18 bases between them. The DNA for the CDR3 is TGTGCCAGCAGTACCGGGGGCGGTACCTTTTCTGGAAACACCATATATTTT. Amino acid sequence: CASSTGGGTFSGNTIYF.

This clonotype was seen at least ten times. The junction shows a germline mismatch at one end, possibly a read error. This rearrangement joins TRBV12-5 to TRBJ2-3; no definite D call. Per germline, CDR1 LGHNT and CDR2 FRNRAP. CDR3 length: 16 residues. The CDR3 nucleotides read TGTGTTAGTGGTTTGGCCTCGTTAGGGAGCACAGATACGCAGTATTTT. Amino acid sequence: CVSGLASLGSTDTQYF.

In the case of this clonotype: At one end the junction does not follow the germline gene, possibly because of a read error. The chain is built from TRBV7-7 and TRBJ2-2; the D call may be TRBD1 or TRBD2 (5 bases each). From germline, CDR1 is SSHAT and CDR2 FNYEAQ (reference sequence). This CDR3 has 16 residues. For the CDR3, the DNA is TGTGCCAGCAGCTTATCCCCAGGCGCGAACACCGGGGCGCTGTTTTTT. This encodes CASSLSPGANTGALFF.

Concerning this clonotype itself: A much more abundant neighbour one base away suggests this may be a read error. The CDR3 DNA follows: TGCAGTACTAGAGATCCGGGACAAAAGACCCAGTACTTC. It is translated as CSTRDPGQKTQYF. The gene calls are TRBV20-1 and TRBJ2-5; D might be TRBD1 (6 bases). The CDR3 has 13 residues. Germline V gene lookup returns CDR1 DFQATT and CDR2 SNEGSKA (reference sequence).

This clonotype was seen at least ten times. This chain links TRBV10-3 with TRBJ2-7; perhaps D is TRBD1 or TRBD2 (5 bases each). Germline assignment: CDR1 ENHRY and CDR2 SYGVKD. V was trimmed by 10 bases and J by 1 base, leaving 14 bases between them. The CDR3 runs 13 residues. DNA of the CDR3: TGTGCCACCACCCGGGACGCTTCCTACGAGCAGTACTTC. The encoded protein is CATTRDASYEQYF.